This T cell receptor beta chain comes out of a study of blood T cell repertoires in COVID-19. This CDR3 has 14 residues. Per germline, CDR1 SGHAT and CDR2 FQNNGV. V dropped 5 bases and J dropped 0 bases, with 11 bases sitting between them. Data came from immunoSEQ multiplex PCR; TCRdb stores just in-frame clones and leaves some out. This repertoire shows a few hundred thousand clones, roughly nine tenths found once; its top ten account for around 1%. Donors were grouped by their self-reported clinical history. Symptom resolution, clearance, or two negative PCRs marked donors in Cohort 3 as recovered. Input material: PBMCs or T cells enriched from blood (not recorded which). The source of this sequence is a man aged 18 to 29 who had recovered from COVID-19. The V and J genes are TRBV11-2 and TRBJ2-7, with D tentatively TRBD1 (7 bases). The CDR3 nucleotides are TGTGCCAGCAGCCAGGGGGGCTCCTCCTACGAGCAGTACTTC. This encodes CASSQGGSSYEQYF. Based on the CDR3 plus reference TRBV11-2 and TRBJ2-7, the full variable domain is EAGVAQSPRYKIIEKRQSVAFWCNPISGHATLYWYQQILGQGPKLLIQFQNNGVVDDSQLPKDRFSAERLKGVDSTLKIQPAKLEDSAVYLCASSQGGSSYEQYFGPGTRLTVT.